These 14 T cell receptor beta chains originate from one sample sequenced in a study of blood T cells in healthy people across ages. A second PCR of 7 to 11 cycles used a sample-barcoded 5' primer and a J-beta primer mix. TCRdb processed the 5' RACE reads anew with MiXCR; each CDR3 protein has one entry. Seen here are approximately 690,000 distinct CDR3 sequences, roughly three fifths observed once, and the top ten hold 35% to 40%. The sample consisted of blood. Source of these receptors: a man between 60 and 75 years old in good health.

The chain is built from TRBV24-1 and TRBJ1-2; perhaps TRBD1 as D (5 bases). Trimming left V 4 bases short and J 7 bases short, with 15 bases between. Germline CDR1 and CDR2: KGHDR and SFDVKD. The CDR3 runs to 14 residues. The CDR3 reads CATSETYRRSGYTF. DNA of the CDR3: TGTGCCACCAGTGAAACCTACAGGCGAAGTGGCTACACCTTC.

V and J are TRBV7-2 and TRBJ1-4, with D possibly matching TRBD1 (5 bases). The end of the DNA aligns better with TRBJ2-2, so the J call may be wrong. This CDR3 has 14 residues. Germline CDR1 SGHTA, CDR2 FQGNSA. The DNA for the CDR3 is TGTGCCAGCAGCTTAGCCCGAAGGACAGGGGAGCTGTTTTTT. Its protein product is CASSLARRTGELFF.

V gene TRBV12-3 or TRBV12-4 combines with J gene TRBJ2-5; D call uncertain. The DNA end is more similar to TRBJ2-7, so the J call may be wrong. The CDR3 length is 14 residues. The CDR3 here is CASSLELAAYEQYF. The CDR3 DNA reads as TGTGCCAGCAGTTTAGAGTTAGCAGCCTACGAGCAGTACTTC.

V usage is TRBV12-3 or TRBV12-4 and J usage is TRBJ2-3, with D perhaps given as TRBD1 or TRBD2 (5 bases each). The CDR3 covers 15 residues. Trimming left V 3 bases short and J 6 bases short, with 16 bases between. The CDR3 nucleotides read TGTGCCAGCAGTTTTGGGGGACCCCGGGCTGATACGCAGTATTTT. This gives the protein CASSFGGPRADTQYF.

V and J are TRBV12-3 or TRBV12-4 and TRBJ2-5; D ambiguous. This CDR3 spans 14 amino acids. Trimming left V 3 bases short and J 5 bases short, with 13 bases between. In nucleotides, the CDR3 is TGTGCCAGCAGTTTTCGCCCCCGATCGGAGACCCAGTACTTC. Its translation is CASSFRPRSETQYF.

This clonotype was recorded only once. The chain joins TRBV7-9 to TRBJ2-6, with TRBD1 matching 7 bases. Germline-derived CDR1 and CDR2 are SEHNR and FQNEAQ (reference sequence). The CDR3 runs to 18 residues. Unmatched junction bases numbered 11, after V lost 2 bases and J lost 4 bases. The CDR3 region is CASSLRGQTPQGANVLTF. The CDR3 DNA is TGTGCCAGCAGCTTAAGGGGACAGACCCCACAGGGGGCCAACGTCCTGACTTTC.

This clonotype was seen a handful of times. This chain connects TRBV2 to TRBJ2-5, with D maybe TRBD1 (5 bases). In germline, CDR1 is SNHLY, CDR2 FYNNEI. Trimming took 4 bases from V and 5 from J, leaving 17 bases between them. The CDR3 totals 15 residues. CDR3 region: CASSALRAGRETQYF. Here the CDR3 DNA reads TGTGCCAGCAGTGCTCTCCGGGCAGGGCGGGAGACCCAGTACTTC.

This chain links TRBV11-3 with TRBJ2-5; D is uncertain. CDR3 length: 13 amino acids. Germline V CDR1 and CDR2: SGHNT, YENEEA. V was cut by 4 bases and J by 7 bases, with 13 bases left in between. The CDR3 reads CASSSGWEWTQYF. The CDR3 DNA is TGTGCCAGCAGCTCAGGTTGGGAATGGACCCAGTACTTC.

The rearrangement joins TRBV4-1 to TRBJ1-2; 8 nucleotides agree with TRBD1. The CDR3 is 14 amino acids. Germline V gives CDR1 MGHRA, CDR2 YSYEKL. The ends lost 6 bases at V and 5 bases at J; junction bases unmatched: 8. The CDR3 DNA follows: TGCGCCAGCAGATCCGGACAGGGTTTTTATGGCTACACCTTC. It is translated as CASRSGQGFYGYTF.

This clonotype was found a few times. The chain employs TRBV3-1 and TRBJ2-5, with D tentatively TRBD1 (5 bases). Germline V gene data show CDR1 as LGHDT and CDR2 as YNNKEL (reference sequence). The ends were cut back, 4 bases at V and 4 bases at J, with 10 bases in the middle. The CDR3 totals 13 residues. CDR3 residues: CASSPGHRETQYF. The CDR3, as DNA: TGTGCCAGCAGCCCTGGACACCGAGAGACCCAGTACTTC.

The DNA for the CDR3 is TGTGCCAGTACCCCGGGACCCGAGGGGGCCCAGTACTTC. It specifies CASTPGPEGAQYF. The chain combines TRBV2 with TRBJ2-5; the D gene is possibly TRBD1 (6 bases). The germline gives CDR1 SNHLY, CDR2 FYNNEI. Trimming stripped 9 bases from V and 9 bases from J, with 20 bases between. There are 13 residues in the CDR3.

The genes are TRBV21-1 and TRBJ2-5; TRBD1, the table's D call, lacks a check against the DNA. TRBV21-1 has pseudogene status. The CDR3 is made up of 18 amino acids. CDR3 loop: CASSLDLPETVTKETQYF. The CDR3 DNA reads as TGTGCCAGCAGTCTCGACCTCCCGGAGACAGTAACAAAAGAGACCCAGTACTTC.

The chain is built from TRBV20-1 and TRBJ2-7; TRBD1 matches at 7 bases. Per germline, CDR1 DFQATT and CDR2 SNEGSKA (reference sequence). This CDR3 has 14 amino acids. V gave up 6 bases and J gave up 0 bases; unmatched junction bases: 8. CDR3 amino acids: CSAREQGVSYEQYF. The CDR3 DNA reads as TGCAGTGCCCGCGAGCAGGGGGTCTCCTACGAGCAGTACTTC.

This clonotype has just a few counts. The chain is built from TRBV7-2 and TRBJ1-2; possibly TRBD1 for D (6 bases). This CDR3 is 15 amino acids long. Trimming cost V 1 base and J 4 bases, with 13 bases left between them. Germline CDR1 is SGHTA and CDR2 is FQGNSA. The CDR3 loop is CASSLEAGEVYGYTF. DNA for the CDR3: TGTGCCAGCAGCTTAGAGGCAGGGGAGGTCTATGGCTACACCTTC.